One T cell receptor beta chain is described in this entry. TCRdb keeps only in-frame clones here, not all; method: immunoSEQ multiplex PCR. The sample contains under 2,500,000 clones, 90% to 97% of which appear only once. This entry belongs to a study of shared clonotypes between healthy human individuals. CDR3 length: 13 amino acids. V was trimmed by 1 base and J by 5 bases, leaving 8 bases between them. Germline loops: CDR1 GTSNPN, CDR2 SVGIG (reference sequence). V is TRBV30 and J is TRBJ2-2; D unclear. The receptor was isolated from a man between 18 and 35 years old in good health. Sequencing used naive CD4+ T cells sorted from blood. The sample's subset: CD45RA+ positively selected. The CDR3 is CAWSGDITGELFF. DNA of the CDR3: TGTGCCTGGAGTGGGGATATTACCGGGGAGCTGTTTTTT. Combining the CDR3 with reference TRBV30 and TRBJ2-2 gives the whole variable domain SQTIHQWPATLVQPVGSPLSLECTVEGTSNPNLYWYRQAAGRGLQLLFYSVGIGQISSEVPQNLSASRPQDRQFILSSKKLLLSDSGFYLCAWSGDITGELFFGEGSRLTVL.